The 3 T cell receptor beta chains presented below share a single source sample, sequenced in a study of blood T cell repertoires in COVID-19. Sequenced by immunoSEQ multiplex PCR; TCRdb stores in-frame clones only, minus some. The table has approximately 38,000 clones, over 80% seen once. Sequencing was carried out using peripheral blood. These receptors were collected from a man in his fifties or sixties with active or convalescent COVID-19.

The V call is TRBV11-2, the J call TRBJ1-2; 8 nucleotides align to TRBD1. CDR3 length: 16 residues. Trimming removed 0 bases from V and 5 bases from J; junction bases left unmatched: 8. Germline V gives CDR1 SGHAT, CDR2 FQNNGV. CDR3 sequence (DNA): TGTGCCAGCAGCTTAGATTTAGACAGGGGCCGTTATGGCTACACCTTC. This encodes CASSLDLDRGRYGYTF.

This clone was counted many times. The V call is TRBV19, the J call TRBJ1-5; D is unresolved. This CDR3 has 14 amino acids. The germline V and J ends were trimmed by 7 bases and 2 bases, with 12 bases remaining between them. Germline loops: CDR1 LNHDA, CDR2 SQIVND (reference sequence). DNA for the CDR3: TGTGCCAGTACCCCTATGGGCGGCAATCAGCCCCAGCATTTT. Its protein is CASTPMGGNQPQHF.

This chain links TRBV7-6 with TRBJ2-2; 7 bases agree with TRBD2. Germline CDR1 SGHVS, CDR2 FNYEAQ. CDR3 size: 19 residues. V dropped 5 bases and J dropped 4; count of bases not matched to a gene: 19. The CDR3 nucleotides are TGTGCCAGCAGCAAGTTGGCTAGCGGCCCACTTGAGGGCACCGGGGAGCTGTTTTTT. Protein: CASSKLASGPLEGTGELFF.